This TCR beta chain was identified during a study of T cells in Graves' hyperthyroidism and ophthalmopathy. Whole-study results and caveats: Model-based prediction identified ophthalmopathy a median 6.5 months prior to its onset. Most clonotypes expanded in the thyroid (above 0.001) were also present in blood.

For this clonotype: The antigen remains undetermined. Lacking the conserved final phenylalanine or tryptophan, this CDR3 likely reflects a read error.

Germline values: CDR1 SQVTM, CDR2 ANQGSEA. The trim removed 3 bases at V and 4 bases at J, leaving 10 bases unmatched. The CDR3 has 15 residues. What was amplified from RNA transcripts were TCR beta CDR3 regions. Researchers ran a first-round RT-PCR on the TCR CDR3 using the HTBI primer set. TCRdb reanalysed the multiplex PCR reads using MiXCR and keeps one entry per CDR3 protein. The table records 500,000 to 750,000 distinct CDR3 sequences, approximately 44% of them present only once. Input material: peripheral blood or thyroid tissue (not recorded which). The receptor was isolated from a woman under 30 with Graves' hyperthyroidism. The rearrangement uses TRBV29-1 and TRBJ1-1, with 8 bases lining up with TRBD1. For the CDR3, the DNA is TGCAGCGTTGAGAGACAGGGGCAGGGAATCACTGAAGCTTTCCTT. The encoded protein is CSVERQGQGITEAFL.